A selection of T cell receptor beta chains follows, all from one sample in a study of monozygotic twins with cystic fibrosis. The data were produced by immunoSEQ multiplex PCR, yet TCRdb's version contains in-frame clones alone and is incomplete. The data hold more than 9,500 clones, with 85% observed a single time. Sequenced input: blood. These receptor sequences come from a man younger than 35 with cystic fibrosis. Both conserved end residues are part of each CDR3. D genes are given only for firm matches.

.,TRBJ1-5,TRBV6-5,CAGGFAGRYQPQHF,TGTGCCGGGGGCTTTGCAGGCAGATATCAGCCCCAGCATTTT
.,TRBJ1-2,TRBV7-8,CASSFQENYGYTF,TGTGCCAGCAGTTTCCAGGAAAACTATGGCTACACCTTC
.,TRBJ1-1,TRBV6-5,CASSSGVNTEAFF,TGTGCCAGCAGTTCAGGGGTAAACACTGAAGCTTTCTTT
.,TRBJ1-2,TRBV2,CASRIDRERYGYTF,TGTGCCAGCAGGATTGACAGAGAGAGGTATGGCTACACCTTC
.,TRBJ2-5,TRBV29-1,CSLQGLQETQYF,TGCAGTCTCCAGGGGCTCCAAGAGACCCAGTACTTC
.,TRBJ1-1,TRBV18,CASSPSGLNTEAFF,TGTGCCAGCTCACCATCCGGCTTGAACACTGAAGCTTTCTTT
.,TRBJ1-1,TRBV6-5,CASGPGEVNTEAFF,TGTGCCAGCGGCCCGGGGGAAGTGAACACTGAAGCTTTCTTT
.,TRBJ2-7,TRBV29-1,CSVSGGAGEQYF,TGCAGCGTTAGTGGCGGGGCGGGCGAGCAGTACTTC
.,TRBJ2-5,TRBV5-4,CASSFGTGYQETQYF,TGTGCCAGCAGCTTCGGGACTGGGTACCAAGAGACCCAGTACTTC
.,TRBJ1-6,TRBV5-6,CASSSGLNSPLHF,TGTGCCAGCAGCTCGGGTCTTAATTCACCCCTCCACTTT